Below, one T cell receptor beta chain is given with its context. There is no known antigen for this receptor. One base away lies a much larger clone, so this may be a sequencing read error. It is likely a read error, because the conserved phenylalanine at the end of the CDR3 is missing. Sequences LGHNA (CDR1) and YSLEER (CDR2) are obtained from the germline V gene. With termini counted, the CDR3 has 15 amino acids. Just the 45-base CDR3 DNA is kept, in frame starting at base 1. V loses 0 bases at its end and J loses 3 bases; junction bases beyond the gene matches: 5. This sample is drawn from a study of molecular identifiers for immune sequencing clone quantification (dated by TCRdb to between 2017 and 2018). Study-wide context: In a replicate experiment, RNA from about 20,000 or 100,000 naive CD8 T cells was split into five aliquots, four of which were sequenced. CD8 T cells were used in a methods study to benchmark molecular-identifier clustering-based TCR repertoire sequencing (MIDCIRS) and TCR RNA copy counting. What the study reported, not specific to this receptor: Spiked-in Jurkat TCR RNA equivalent to a single cell was reported to be detectable even among approximately 1 million naive CD8 T cells. Clones above 20 RNA copies held over 97% of molecules in CMV-specific effector cells but under 1% in naive cells. Highly expanded clone sizes could be underestimated because identical TCR molecules may share a barcode. The naive libraries included spiked-in Jurkat TCR RNA (under eleven copies' worth), and this Jurkat TCR RNA is not part of the donor repertoire. When barcode sub-clustering was left out, chimeric consensus sequences inflated TCR diversity, with chimeras reaching as high as 47%. Modeling indicated approximately 3.2 TCR RNA copies recovered per cell, compared with roughly 9.7 by digital PCR, which implies a capture efficiency of approximately 30%.

Naive CD8 T cell libraries were made from about 21,000 to 970,000 sorted cells using 10%, 30% or 50% of purified RNA. On a BD FACSAria II, naive CD8 T cells were FACS-sorted as CD8+CD4-CCR7+CD45RA+ and collected into RLT Plus buffer. To test detection sensitivity, Jurkat RNA equal to ten TCR copies was added to samples of roughly 18,000-1,100,000 naive CD8 T cells. Enrichment of CD8 T cells was done with RosetteSep CD8+ T Cell Enrichment Cocktail plus Ficoll-Paque, and ACK red cell lysis came afterward. The library was obtained by PCR. The data were produced on an Illumina HiSeq 4000. Bulk TCR libraries were made following a previously described method, with the TCR primers given in Table S5. The Qiagen AllPrep DNA/RNA kit was used to purify total RNA. Before analysis, reads from multiple sequencing runs of one library were combined. In the original analysis: Reads were retained only if the reads had an exact TCR constant sequence, and the retained reads were trimmed to 150 nt and grouped according to their 12-nt molecular barcodes. Within each barcode group, reads were sub-clustered at a 15% Levenshtein threshold, and quality-weighted consensus sequences were built per RNA molecule. Non-functional sequences were excluded, and lower-count sequences lying one edit away from another sequence were also excluded. Barcode sub-clusters with fewer than 20% of the maximum read count were removed, based on fitting two negative binomial distributions. The raw public data were reprocessed by TCRdb itself: fastp quality trimming at Q25, MiXCR clonotype calling, in-frame beta chains only. Identical CDR3 proteins give one entry, which carries the most common genes and DNA. The V and J calls reflect TCRdb's pipeline rather than the authors' work. The sample table records 85,000 to 95,000 distinct CDR3 sequences; roughly 19% of these occur just once. Of the sample, around 0.8% falls within the top ten clones.

Sequenced input: naive CD8+ T cells from blood, with Jurkat cell RNA spiked in. The cell subset or site label on this specimen signifies: FACS-sorted CD8+CD4-CCR7+CD45RA+ naive T cells. This clonotype originated in a human donor in good health. Some libraries in this study had Jurkat cell RNA spiked in. The rearrangement joined TRBV4-3 to TRBJ2-7; TRBD2 agrees with 7 junctional bases. The CDR3 reads as follows: CASSQDSGSYYEQYL. The DNA sequence is as follows: TGCGCCAGCAGCCAAGATAGCGGGTCCTACTACGAGCAGTACCTC.